Here is one T cell receptor (beta chain) with its context. The sample is drawn from a study of blood T cell repertoires in COVID-19. As processed by the authors: Reference gene primer amplification gave estimated nucleated cell counts. Data came from immunoSEQ multiplex PCR; TCRdb stores just in-frame clones and leaves some out. That table is the source of V, J and clone size, and D and trimming were worked out from the DNA. The table has about 190,000 clones, approximately 88% seen once; the top ten hold roughly 6.7%. Germline lookup yields CDR1 LGHDT and CDR2 YNNKEL (reference sequence). The CDR3 sequence is 13 residues long. Trimming took off 4 bases at V and 7 bases at J, with 11 bases between the two ends.

V usage is TRBV3-1 (or the pseudogene TRBV3-2) and J usage is TRBJ1-5; D is uncertain. Specimen: peripheral blood. The TCR comes from a man aged 40-49 years with acute or convalescent COVID-19. The CDR3 bases are TGTGCCAGCAGCCCAACAGTCGACCAGCCCCAGCATTTT. It yields the protein CASSPTVDQPQHF.